This T cell receptor beta chain was observed in a study of Ad26.COV2.S vaccination and SARS-CoV-2 variants. In the study overall: Each vaccinee took Ad26.COV2.S intramuscularly, once or twice 56 days apart.

Study-wide results and caveats: The breadth of spike-specific CD8+ and CD4+ T cell responses after vaccination was reportedly substantial. Overall T cell responses may have been underestimated by the analyses of TCR breadth and depth.

Per the germline V gene, CDR1 is LNHDA and CDR2 is SQIVND (reference sequence). This CDR3 has 13 amino acids. The V end was cut by 4 bases, the J end by 4 bases, with 8 bases between. Profiled with immunoSEQ multiplex PCR; TCRdb holds only in-frame clones, not every one. The data hold about 350,000 clones, with 86% observed a single time. Concerning this clone itself: The antigen is not known.

The treatment denotes: around 19 received Ad26.COV2.S at low or high dose, single or two shots; about 5 received placebo; per-sample allocation not given. On day 63 after the first injection, vaccine and placebo recipients gave samples. Donor was an adult aged 18-55 years in Boston. The sample consisted of peripheral blood, taken in a trial of Ad26.COV2.S vaccine versus placebo. The TCR comes from a person between 18 and 65 years old who received the Ad26.COV2.S COVID-19 vaccine or a placebo. V is TRBV19 and J is TRBJ1-5; D ambiguous. In nucleotides, the CDR3 is TGTGCCAGTAGTAGTAGGAGGAATCAGCCCCAGCATTTT. Residues: CASSSRRNQPQHF. The full variable domain, with the rest looked up from reference TRBV19 and TRBJ1-5, is DGGITQSPKYLFRKEGQNVTLSCEQNLNHDAMYWYRQDPGQGLRLIYYSQIVNDFQKGDIAEGYSVSREKKESFPLTVTSAQKNPTAFYLCASSSRRNQPQHFGDGTRLSIL.